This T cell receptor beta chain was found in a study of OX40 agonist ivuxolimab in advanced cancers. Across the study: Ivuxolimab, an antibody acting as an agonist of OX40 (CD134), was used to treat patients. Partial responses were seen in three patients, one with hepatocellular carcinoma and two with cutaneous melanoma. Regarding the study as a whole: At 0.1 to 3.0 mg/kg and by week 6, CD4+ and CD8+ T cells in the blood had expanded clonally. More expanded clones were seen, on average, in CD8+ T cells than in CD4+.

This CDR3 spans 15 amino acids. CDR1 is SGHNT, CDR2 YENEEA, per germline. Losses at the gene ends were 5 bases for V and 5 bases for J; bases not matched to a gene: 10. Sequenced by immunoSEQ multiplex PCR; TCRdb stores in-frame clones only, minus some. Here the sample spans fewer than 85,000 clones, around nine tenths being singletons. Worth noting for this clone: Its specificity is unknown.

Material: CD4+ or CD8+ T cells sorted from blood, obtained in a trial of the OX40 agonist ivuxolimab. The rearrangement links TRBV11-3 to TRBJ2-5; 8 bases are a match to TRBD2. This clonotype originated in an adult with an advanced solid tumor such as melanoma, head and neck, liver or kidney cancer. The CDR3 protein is CASSPGGTSDETQYF. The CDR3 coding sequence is TGTGCCAGCAGCCCCGGAGGGACTAGTGACGAGACCCAGTACTTC.